This TCR beta chain was retrieved from a study of blood T cell repertoires in COVID-19. Background on the study: Acute and convalescent COVID-19 specimens originated in the United States, Italy and Spain.

Trimming took 4 bases from V and 2 from J; bases not matched to a gene: 11. The germline V gene encodes CDR1 SGHNT and CDR2 YYREEE (reference sequence). The CDR3 has 16 amino acids. Source study methods: The assay estimated nucleated cells by amplifying reference gene primers. The protocol was immunoSEQ multiplex PCR, while the TCRdb copy is restricted to in-frame clones and leaves out a portion. The D gene and trimming were derived from the DNA, and the V and J assignments and clone size from that table. The sample has about 140,000 clones; 87% are singletons. This chain uses TRBV5-4 with TRBJ1-2, with TRBD1 matching over 7 bases. The clonotype was recovered from a woman in her forties or fifties with acute or convalescent COVID-19. The sequencing sample was made of peripheral blood. In nucleotides, the CDR3 is TGTGCCAGCAGCCCTAGGGGGCTCTCTAAAAACTATGGCTACACCTTC. Translation: CASSPRGLSKNYGYTF.